This T cell receptor beta chain was observed in a study of neurological immune-mediated disorders. Whole-study findings and limits: None of the features examined (clinical or MRI) was associated with the multiple sclerosis repertoire cluster.

CDR1 and CDR2 from the germline V gene are SGHDT and YYEEEE. V was shortened by 0 bases and J by 10 bases, with 9 bases between the two germline ends. The CDR3 has 12 residues. This clonotype was detected many times. Its antigen is still unknown. Each CDR3 protein is one row after TCRdb ran MiXCR on the 5' RACE reads. The table shows tens of thousands of distinct CDR3 sequences, with 3% to 4% occurring only once. This chain links TRBV5-6 with TRBJ2-3, with D uncertain. The sample consisted of PBMCs. The receptor's source is a woman between 45 and 60 years old with multiple sclerosis. The CDR3 DNA follows: TGTGCCAGCAGCTTGGCTACTGAGGCGCAGTATTTT. As protein: CASSLATEAQYF.